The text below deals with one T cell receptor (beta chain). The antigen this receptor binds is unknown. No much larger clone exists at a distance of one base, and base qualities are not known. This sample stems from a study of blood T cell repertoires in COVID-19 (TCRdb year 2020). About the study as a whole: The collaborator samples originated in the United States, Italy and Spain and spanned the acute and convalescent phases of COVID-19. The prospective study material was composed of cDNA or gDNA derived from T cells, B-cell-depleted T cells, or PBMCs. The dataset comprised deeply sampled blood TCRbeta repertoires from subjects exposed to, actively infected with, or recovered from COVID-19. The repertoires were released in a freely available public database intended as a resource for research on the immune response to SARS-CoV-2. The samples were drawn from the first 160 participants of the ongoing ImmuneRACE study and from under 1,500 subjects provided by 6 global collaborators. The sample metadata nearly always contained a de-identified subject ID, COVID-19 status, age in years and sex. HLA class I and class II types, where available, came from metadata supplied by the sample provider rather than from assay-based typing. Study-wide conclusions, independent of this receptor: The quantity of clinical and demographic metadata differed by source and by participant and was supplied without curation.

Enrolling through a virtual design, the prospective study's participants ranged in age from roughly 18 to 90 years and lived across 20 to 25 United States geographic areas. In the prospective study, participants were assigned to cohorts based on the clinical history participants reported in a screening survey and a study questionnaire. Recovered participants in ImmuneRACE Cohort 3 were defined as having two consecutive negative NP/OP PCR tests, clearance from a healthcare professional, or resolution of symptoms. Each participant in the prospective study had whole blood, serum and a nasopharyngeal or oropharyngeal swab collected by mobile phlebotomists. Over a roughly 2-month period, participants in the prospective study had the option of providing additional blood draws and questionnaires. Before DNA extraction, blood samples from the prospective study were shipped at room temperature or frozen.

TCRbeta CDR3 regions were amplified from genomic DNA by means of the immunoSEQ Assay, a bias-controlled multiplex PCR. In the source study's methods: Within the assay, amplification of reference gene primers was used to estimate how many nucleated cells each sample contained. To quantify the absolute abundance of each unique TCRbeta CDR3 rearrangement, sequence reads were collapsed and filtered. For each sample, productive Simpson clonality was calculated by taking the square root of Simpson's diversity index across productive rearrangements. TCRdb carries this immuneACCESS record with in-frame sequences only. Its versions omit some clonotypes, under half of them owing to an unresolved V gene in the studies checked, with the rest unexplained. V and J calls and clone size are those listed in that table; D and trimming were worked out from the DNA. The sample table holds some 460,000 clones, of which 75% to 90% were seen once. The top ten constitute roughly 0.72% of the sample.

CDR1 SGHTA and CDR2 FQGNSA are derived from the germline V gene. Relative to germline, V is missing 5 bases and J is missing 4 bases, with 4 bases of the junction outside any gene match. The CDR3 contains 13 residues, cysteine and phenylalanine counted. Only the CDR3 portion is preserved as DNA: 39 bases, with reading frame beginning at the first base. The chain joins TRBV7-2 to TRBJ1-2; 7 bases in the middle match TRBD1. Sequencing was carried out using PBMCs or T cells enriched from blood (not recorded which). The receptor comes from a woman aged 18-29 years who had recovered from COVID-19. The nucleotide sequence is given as TGTGCCAGCAGCCCCGGGACAGCCTATGGCTACACCTTC. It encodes CASSPGTAYGYTF.